Following are 32 T cell receptor beta chains from one sample sequenced in a study of blood T cell repertoires in COVID-19 (dated by TCRdb to the early 2020s). The library came from the immunoSEQ multiplex PCR assay. As stored in TCRdb, this immuneACCESS dataset retains in-frame rearrangements with V and J assigned. A fraction of the clones does not appear; measured against another copy, unresolved V genes explain less than half of the discrepancy, and the remainder lacks a known reason. The sample table contains 200,000 or so clones; only one count was recorded for about 83% of them. The top ten clones comprise 18% of the sample. Sequenced input: peripheral blood. The receptors come from a person between 65 and 79 years old with COVID-19, enrolled during active disease.

This clone was recorded only once. The chain couples TRBV15 to TRBJ1-5; the match to TRBD1 covers 8 bases. The germline CDR1 and CDR2 sequences are LNHNV and YYDKDF (reference sequence). The trim removed 1 base at V and 7 bases at J, leaving 6 bases unmatched. This CDR3 region has 15 residues. Written as DNA, the CDR3 is TGTGCCACCAGCAGAGCCGGGACAGGTAACCAGCCCCAGCATTTT. It specifies CATSRAGTGNQPQHF.

The V and J genes are TRBV6-2 or TRBV6-3 and TRBJ2-7; 10 positions match TRBD1. V gave up 5 bases and J gave up 2 bases; unmatched junction bases: 6. This CDR3 is 15 amino acids long. CDR1 and CDR2 (germline): MNHEY, SVGEGT. As DNA, the CDR3 is TGTGCCAGCAGTCGGCTCGGACAGGGGGCCTACGAGCAGTACTTC. It specifies CASSRLGQGAYEQYF.

The chain joins TRBV6-4 to TRBJ2-1; TRBD2 matches at 11 bases. The length of the CDR3 is 16 residues. Trimming cost V 6 bases and J 9 bases; bases outside gene matches: 13. Germline V gene data show CDR1 as MRHNA and CDR2 as SNTAGT. The CDR3 spells CASSGTSGRSGGEQFF. For the CDR3, the DNA is TGTGCCAGCAGCGGGACTAGCGGCCGTTCTGGGGGTGAGCAGTTCTTC.

The gene calls are TRBV6-5 and TRBJ2-7; 10 bases fit TRBD2. CDR3 length equals 15 residues. Trimming took 6 bases from V and 4 from J; bases not matched to a gene: 9. From germline, CDR1 is MNHEY and CDR2 SVGAGI. CDR3 nucleotides: TGTGCCAGCAGACGAGCGGGAGGGCCAGAGTACGAGCAGTACTTC. This translates into CASRRAGGPEYEQYF.

This chain joins TRBV11-3 and TRBJ2-3; the match to TRBD2 covers 11 bases. V shed 5 bases and J 5 bases; nucleotides not matched to a gene: 6. Germline lookup yields CDR1 SGHNT and CDR2 YENEEA. This CDR3 region has 15 residues. The CDR3 loop reads CASSEKLAGVDTQYF. DNA for the CDR3: TGTGCCAGCAGCGAGAAACTAGCGGGAGTAGATACGCAGTATTTT.

V usage is TRBV6-2 or TRBV6-3 and J usage is TRBJ2-5, with D perhaps matching TRBD1 (6 bases). V was pared by 2 bases and J by 0 bases, with 10 bases between. Germline V gives CDR1 MNHEY, CDR2 SVGEGT. The CDR3 is 15 residues long. The CDR3 region is CASSYGRGYQETQYF. CDR3 in DNA: TGTGCCAGCAGTTACGGCAGGGGATACCAAGAGACCCAGTACTTC.

This clone has only one observation. The chain links TRBV11-2 to TRBJ2-1; D ambiguous. Looked up from germline, CDR1 is SGHAT and CDR2 is FQNNGV. This CDR3 is 14 amino acids long. V gave up 5 bases and J gave up 4 bases, with 12 bases separating them. In DNA form, the CDR3 reads TGTGCCAGCAGCCGTCTAGTGGGTTACAATGAGCAGTTCTTC. Translated, it gives CASSRLVGYNEQFF.

The rearrangement links TRBV5-4 to TRBJ2-7; the match to TRBD2 covers 9 bases. The CDR3 has 13 amino acids. Trimming took 4 bases from V and 4 from J; bases not matched to a gene: 3. Germline CDR1 reads SGHNT; CDR2 reads YYREEE (reference sequence). CDR3 loop: CASSGLAGYEQYF. The CDR3 DNA sequence: TGTGCCAGCAGCGGGCTAGCGGGGTACGAGCAGTACTTC.

The chain carries TRBV4-2 and TRBJ2-1; 9 bases map to TRBD2. This CDR3 is 15 amino acids long. Trimming at V came to 2 bases and at J to 8 bases, leaving 7 bases not matched to a gene. Germline V gives CDR1 LGHNA, CDR2 YNFKEQ. The CDR3 region has the DNA TGTGCCAGCAGCCAACAAGCGGGAGGTCGCGATGAGCAGTTCTTC. As protein: CASSQQAGGRDEQFF.

The J gene is TRBJ2-6, the V gene TRBV4-1, with TRBD2 as a possible D gene (5 bases). CDR3 size: 17 residues. CDR1 MGHRA and CDR2 YSYEKL come from the germline V gene. V gave up 4 bases and J gave up 1 base, with 14 bases separating them. This CDR3 is CASSPVVSGSGANVLTF. The CDR3 region has the DNA TGCGCCAGCAGCCCCGTTGTGTCGGGGTCTGGGGCCAACGTCCTGACTTTC.

The CDR3 DNA reads as TGTGCCAGCAGTCACGGGGGCACTGAAGCTTTCTTT. Its translation is CASSHGGTEAFF. This chain uses TRBV12-3 or TRBV12-4 with TRBJ1-1, with a tentative D call TRBD1 (5 bases). V dropped 5 bases and J dropped 4 bases, with 8 bases sitting between them. This CDR3 comprises 12 residues.

The chain links TRBV7-3 to TRBJ2-5; 8 bases align to TRBD1. The CDR3 loop spans 16 amino acids. Germline V CDR1 and CDR2: SGHTA, FQGTGA. After removal of 5 bases from V and 0 bases from J, the junction contained 8 bases not matched to a gene. Here the CDR3 DNA reads TGTGCCAGCAGCACAACCGGGACAGGAAACCAAGAGACCCAGTACTTC. This translates into CASSTTGTGNQETQYF.

This rearrangement joins TRBV7-8 to TRBJ2-1; 7 nucleotides match TRBD1. CDR1 is SGHVS and CDR2 is FQNEAQ in the germline V gene. The CDR3 is 16 amino acids. V trimming: 5 bases; J trimming: 5 bases; junction bases outside the gene matches: 12. The CDR3: CASSVSTGQNNNEQFF. Written as DNA, the CDR3 is TGTGCCAGCAGCGTAAGCACGGGACAGAACAACAATGAGCAGTTCTTC. Together with reference TRBV7-8 and TRBJ2-1, the CDR3 gives the full variable domain: GAGVSQSPRYKVAKRGQDVALRCDPISGHVSLFWYQQALGQGPEFLTYFQNEAQLDKSGLPSDRFFAERPEGSVSTLKIQRTQQEDSAVYLCASSVSTGQNNNEQFFGPGTRLTVL.

V is TRBV5-1 and J is TRBJ2-2; D gene ambiguous. Germline loops: CDR1 SGHRS, CDR2 YFSETQ. The V end was cut by 4 bases, the J end by 3 bases, with 7 bases between. The CDR3 runs 13 residues. In nucleotides, the CDR3 is TGCGCCAGCAGCAGTGTAGACACCGGGGAGCTGTTTTTT. It translates to CASSSVDTGELFF.

This clone came up once. The chain joins TRBV18 to TRBJ2-3; unclear D gene. CDR1 and CDR2 from the germline V gene are KGHSH and LQKENI. The CDR3 is made up of 15 amino acids. Trimming stripped 0 bases from V and 3 bases from J, with 10 bases between. The CDR3 DNA sequence: TGTGCCAGCTCACCACCAGACTCCGGGACAGATACGCAGTATTTT. Residues: CASSPPDSGTDTQYF.

This chain's CDR3 is CASSLVSGGMNAYEQYF. DNA of the CDR3: TGTGCCAGCAGCTTAGTGAGCGGGGGGATGAACGCCTACGAGCAGTACTTC. The V call is TRBV7-8, the J call TRBJ2-7; 9 bases are shared with TRBD2. Trimming at V came to 1 base and at J to 2 bases, leaving 9 bases not matched to a gene. This CDR3 comprises 17 residues. Germline V lookup: CDR1 SGHVS, CDR2 FQNEAQ. The variable domain in full, completed from reference TRBV7-8 and TRBJ2-7, reads GAGVSQSPRYKVAKRGQDVALRCDPISGHVSLFWYQQALGQGPEFLTYFQNEAQLDKSGLPSDRFFAERPEGSVSTLKIQRTQQEDSAVYLCASSLVSGGMNAYEQYFGPGTRLTVT.

The V and J genes are TRBV3-1 (or the pseudogene TRBV3-2) and TRBJ2-7; no definite D call. The CDR3 is made up of 14 amino acids. Germline V CDR1 and CDR2: LGHDT, YNNKEL (reference sequence). V lost 0 bases, J lost 3 bases, and 9 bases lay in between. CDR3 sequence (DNA): TGTGCCAGCAGCCAAGATATGAGTGTCTACGAGCAGTACTTC. It encodes CASSQDMSVYEQYF.

This clone was counted only a few times. The rearrangement uses TRBV5-1 and TRBJ2-3; TRBD1 might be the D (6 bases). The CDR3 spans 15 residues. Trimming took 5 bases from V and 0 from J, leaving 13 bases between them. The germline CDR1 and CDR2 sequences are SGHRS and YFSETQ. The CDR3 nucleotides read TGCGCCAGCAGACCGGAAGGACAGAGCACAGATACGCAGTATTTT. It yields the protein CASRPEGQSTDTQYF.

The CDR3 DNA sequence: TGTGCCAGCAGCCCACAGAGTATGGCGGGAGGCTCCTACGAGCAGTACTTC. Translation: CASSPQSMAGGSYEQYF. V gene TRBV7-2 combines with J gene TRBJ2-7; 8 bases are a match to TRBD2. The germline V gene encodes CDR1 SGHTA and CDR2 FQGNSA. With 5 bases clipped from V and 0 bases from J, the junction kept 12 bases outside the gene matches. This CDR3 has 17 amino acids.

Notes on this clone: Mismatch with germline at one junction end may stem from a read error. The rearrangement uses TRBV7-6 and TRBJ1-1; D uncertain. Germline assignment: CDR1 SGHVS and CDR2 FNYEAQ. The CDR3 is made up of 13 amino acids. This CDR3 is CASSLSVNSEAFF. The CDR3 DNA follows: TGTGCCAGCAGCTTATCGGTTAACAGTGAAGCTTTCTTT.

The chain is built from TRBV9 and TRBJ2-7; D is ambiguous. CDR1 and CDR2 (germline): SGDLS, YYNGEE. V lost 0 bases, J lost 0 bases, and 7 bases lay in between. CDR3 length equals 14 residues. Here the CDR3 reads CASSVELFSYEQYF. The CDR3 DNA sequence: TGTGCCAGCAGCGTAGAACTATTCTCCTACGAGCAGTACTTC.

The rearrangement links TRBV7-9 to TRBJ2-7, with 15 bases aligning to TRBD2. V lost 5 bases, J lost 5 bases, and 13 bases stayed unmatched. The CDR3 totals 18 residues. Germline V gene sequence: CDR1 SEHNR, CDR2 FQNEAQ (reference sequence). The CDR3 coding sequence is TGTGCCAGCAGCGTACGGACTAGCGGGGGGGACTTCCGGGACGAGCAGTACTTC. Protein: CASSVRTSGGDFRDEQYF.

This chain uses TRBV21-1 with TRBJ1-2; the table names TRBD1, a call not compared with the DNA. TRBV21-1 is described as a pseudogene. CDR3 length equals 15 residues. For the CDR3, the DNA is TGTGCCAGCACCTACCCTCGACAGGGGGCGCTTGGCTACACCTTC. Amino acid sequence: CASTYPRQGALGYTF.

This chain joins TRBV5-4 and TRBJ1-1; no reliable D call. V gave up 2 bases and J gave up 1 base, with 12 bases separating them. CDR1 SGHNT and CDR2 YYREEE come from the germline V gene (reference sequence). The CDR3 totals 15 residues. CDR3 protein: CASSFGGSWNTEAFF. CDR3 DNA: TGTGCCAGCAGCTTCGGAGGGTCTTGGAACACTGAAGCTTTCTTT.

The CDR3 nucleotides read TGTGCCAGCAGCAAAGTAGGTAGCGGGGGGGCCGTTTGGACCGGGGAGCTGTTTTTT. This translates into CASSKVGSGGAVWTGELFF. The chain recombines TRBV21-1 with TRBJ2-2; TRBD2 is taken as the D call from the table, unchecked against the DNA. TRBV21-1 corresponds to a pseudogene. The CDR3 loop spans 19 amino acids.

The chain carries TRBV10-3 and TRBJ2-1; 12 positions match TRBD2. The CDR3 length is 14 residues. The germline V gene encodes CDR1 ENHRY and CDR2 SYGVKD. V dropped 11 bases and J dropped 4; count of bases not matched to a gene: 6. The CDR3 nucleotides read TGTGCCTTTTCCACTAGCGGGGGGTACAATGAGCAGTTCTTC. This codes for CAFSTSGGYNEQFF.

This chain uses TRBV4-1 with TRBJ1-2; D gene unclear. Germline assignment: CDR1 MGHRA and CDR2 YSYEKL. Trimming removed 4 bases from V and 3 bases from J, with 9 bases in between. CDR3 length: 13 amino acids. CDR3 in amino acids: CASSLWGDYGYTF. For the CDR3, the DNA is TGCGCCAGCAGCCTCTGGGGAGACTATGGCTACACCTTC.

This chain links TRBV27 with TRBJ1-5, with a weak D call TRBD1 (5 bases). Trimming removed 2 bases from V and 4 bases from J, with 9 bases in between. This CDR3 region has 14 residues. Germline CDR1 is MNHEY and CDR2 is SMNVEV (reference sequence). The CDR3 DNA is TGTGCCAGCAGTTTACTCGGGGGAAATCAGCCCCAGCATTTT. The encoded protein is CASSLLGGNQPQHF.

The chain combines TRBV6-5 with TRBJ1-4; the D gene is possibly TRBD1 (5 bases). V was trimmed by 7 bases and J by 3 bases, leaving 15 bases between them. The CDR3 spans 15 residues. Germline V gene data show CDR1 as MNHEY and CDR2 as SVGAGI. This CDR3 reads CASKVGGSANEKLFF. The CDR3 bases are TGTGCCAGCAAAGTGGGGGGGTCGGCTAATGAAAAACTGTTTTTT.

The CDR3 reads CASRSGVANTEAFF. CDR3 DNA sequence: TGTGCCAGCAGATCGGGGGTAGCGAACACTGAAGCTTTCTTT. The J gene is TRBJ1-1, the V gene TRBV7-9, with D possibly TRBD1 on 5 matching bases. CDR1 is SEHNR and CDR2 is FQNEAQ in the germline V gene (reference sequence). CDR3 length equals 14 residues. V lost 6 bases to trimming and J lost 1 base, with 12 bases between them.

The table lists this clone with a count of one. V gene TRBV4-1 combines with J gene TRBJ1-2; TRBD1 matches at 7 bases. The V and J ends lost 6 bases and 6 bases, in that order; junction bases with no gene match: 13. The CDR3 runs 15 residues. CDR1 and CDR2 from the germline V gene are MGHRA and YSYEKL. The chain's CDR3 is CASRPIRGTVDGYTF. CDR3 DNA sequence: TGCGCCAGCAGACCTATCAGGGGGACCGTAGATGGCTACACCTTC.

The chain recombines TRBV5-3 with TRBJ1-6, with D possibly matching TRBD1 (5 bases). TRBV5-3 falls under the ORF class, with uncertain function. V lost 6 bases and J 7 bases, leaving 17 bases between the germline ends. This CDR3 is 15 amino acids long. CDR3 nucleotides: TGTGCCAGAACCCAATGGGGCCGAGGCAATTCACCCCTCCACTTT. This encodes CARTQWGRGNSPLHF.